Sequencing of this TCR beta chain was carried out in a study of blood T cell repertoires in COVID-19. Using immunoSEQ multiplex PCR, the repertoire was profiled, and TCRdb retains in-frame clones only, with some absent. The data contain about 260,000 clones, approximately 86% of them seen just once; the ten biggest clones take up about 3.6%. Trimming left V 6 bases short and J 0 bases short, with 14 bases between. This CDR3 is 16 amino acids long. Germline-derived CDR1 and CDR2 are MRHNA and SNTAGT. This chain links TRBV6-4 with TRBJ2-2; D is unresolved. This TCR was recovered from a young man with active or convalescent COVID-19. Sequencing was done on a sample of peripheral blood. This chain's CDR3 is CASSAEAAANTGELFF. The CDR3 bases are TGTGCCAGCAGCGCCGAGGCCGCCGCGAACACCGGGGAGCTGTTTTTT.